The sequence of this TCR beta chain was determined in a study of CD8 T cells in ankylosing spondylitis. TCRdb used MiXCR to reprocess the 5' RACE reads, holding one entry per CDR3 protein. The sample yields 700,000 or so distinct CDR3 sequences, around 19% seen once. Points on this clonotype: The antigen remains unidentified.

General observations from the study: Several highly homologous variants made up a TCR beta motif that seemed to typify ankylosing spondylitis blood.

Source material: blood, either unsorted or a sorted T cell fraction (not recorded which). The sequence came from a male donor with ankylosing spondylitis.

The CDR3 DNA sequence: TGTGCCAGCTCACCCGCCGTCAATGAGCAGTTCTTC. This translates into CASSPAVNEQFF. J is TRBJ2-1 and V is TRBV18; D unclear. The CDR3 length is 12 residues. Germline V gives CDR1 KGHSH, CDR2 LQKENI. V lost 3 bases, J lost 6 bases, and 6 bases lay in between.